This T cell receptor beta chain derives from a study of CD8+CD57+ T cells in acquired aplastic anemia. Points from the study as a whole: Overlap between patients and controls comprised about 30 CD8+ CDR3 sequences. CD8+ Simpson's diversity in patients was not significantly different from that in controls.

For sequencing, patients were chosen who had shown expansion of CD8+CD57+ cells by flow cytometry. The template for TCR beta VDJ and CDR3 sequence profiling was genomic DNA. MiXCR, run by TCRdb on the reads, gives a single entry per CDR3 protein. Among some 170,000 distinct CDR3 sequences listed, roughly 65% were seen once. CDR3 size: 15 residues. Comment on this clonotype: What it recognizes is unknown. At one end the junction does not follow the germline gene, possibly because of a read error.

The sample comprised sorted CD4+, CD8+, or CD8+CD57+ T cells (not recorded which) from PBMCs. This TCR derives from a human donor with aplastic anemia. The chain has TRBV12-3 or TRBV12-4 and TRBJ2-5; D is possibly TRBD1 or TRBD2 (5 bases each). The DNA for the CDR3 is TGTGCCAGCAGTTTTTTTGGGACGGGCCAAGAGACCCTGTACTTC. This encodes CASSFFGTGQETLYF.